Below, one T cell receptor beta chain is given with its context. Its antigen is currently not known. The data were obtained in a study of T cells expressing NK-cell markers (dated by TCRdb to 2018 to 2020). Study-level background: Seven or eight donors provided sorted CD3+CD56+NKG2C+, CD3+CD56+NKG2C- and CD3+CD56-NKG2C+ T-cell subsets, whose TCR beta-chain repertoires were profiled. Among the eight sequenced donors, seven were HCMV-seropositive and one was HCMV-seronegative. All eight donors whose samples were sequenced were randomly selected healthy volunteers, three of them men and five women. Libraries were sequenced as 2 x 150 bp reads on Illumina HiSeq 2000/2500, MiSeq or NextSeq. General findings and caveats noted by the study authors: It remained unclear whether the expanded NKG2C-expressing T cell clones were specific for HCMV antigens. In over 5 donors, the dominant CD3+CD56+NKG2C+ clonotypes were among the top 10 CD8+ clonotypes and accounted for about 1.0-8% of CD8+ T cells. Those dominant clonotypes were again the most abundant among CD3+CD56-NKG2C+ cells in several donors, at about 28.3-65%.

For sequencing, an Illumina HiSeq 2000 was employed. 5'RACE template switching, by which a universal primer site and unique molecular identifiers were added, was used to make TCR beta cDNA libraries. Synthesis of cDNA was primed from the TCR beta constant segment and was followed by two consecutive PCR amplification steps. Per the authors' processing: MIGEC was used to demultiplex reads and group the reads by UMI, and MiTCR was used to assemble and quantify clonotypes. Only TCR cDNA sequences supported by at least two reads were kept to exclude erroneous sequences. Downstream repertoire analysis used the tcR package, and clonotypes were matched across fractions by CDR3 nucleotide sequence plus V segment. Antigen specificity was annotated against VDJdb with VDJmatch, allowing one amino acid substitution in CDR3. TCRdb reprocessed the sequencing reads and holds a single record per CDR3 protein sequence, with no DNA. The V and J calls and clone size are TCRdb's, not the authors'. This specimen's table enumerates roughly 390,000 distinct CDR3 sequences. The ten largest clones represent about 10% of the sample.

Spanning cysteine to phenylalanine, the CDR3 consists of 15 amino acids. No DNA is listed. CDR1 KGHSH and CDR2 LQKENI were looked up in the germline V gene. HCMV-specific IgG was detected in serum with a commercial ELISA kit to determine HCMV serostatus. Peripheral blood mononuclear cells were isolated from blood by Ficoll density gradient centrifugation. Sequenced material: blood T cells: a sorted CD56 or NKG2C T cell subset, CD4+ or CD8+ T cells, or bulk PBMC T cells (not recorded which). This receptor chain uses TRBV18 and TRBJ2-3. This TCR derives from a woman aged 50 to 60 in good health. Donor details come from another sample of the same person, matched by shared clones. CDR3 protein: CASSPSAASTDTQYF.